One sample yielded the 16 T cell receptor beta chains listed below, sequenced in a study of blood T cell repertoires in COVID-19. Data came from immunoSEQ multiplex PCR; TCRdb stores just in-frame clones and leaves some out. The table has about 160,000 clones, over 70% seen once. Sequencing input: PBMCs or T cells enriched from blood (not recorded which). All receptors come from a woman aged 40 to 50 with acute COVID-19.

V usage is TRBV10-3 and J usage is TRBJ2-3, with TRBD1 as a possible D gene (6 bases). This CDR3 region has 14 residues. The V gene lost 3 bases and the J gene lost 4 bases, with 11 bases spanning the gap. Germline V CDR1 and CDR2: ENHRY, SYGVKD. CDR3 bases: TGTGCCATCAGTGAAGGACAGCGCGCAGATACGCAGTATTTT. It translates to CAISEGQRADTQYF.

The chain employs TRBV29-1 and TRBJ1-1; D gene unclear. The CDR3 extends over 14 amino acids. The V end was cut by 1 base, the J end by 0 bases, with 9 bases between. Germline CDR1 is SQVTM and CDR2 is ANQGSEA. This chain's CDR3 is CSVEARLVNTEAFF. The CDR3 DNA reads as TGCAGCGTTGAAGCCAGGCTCGTGAACACTGAAGCTTTCTTT.

A remark on this clone: Other DNA sequences from this sample encode an identical CDR3 as well. The chain couples TRBV6-2 or TRBV6-3 to TRBJ2-4; perhaps TRBD2 as D (5 bases). Trimming stripped 3 bases from V and 6 bases from J, with 6 bases between. The germline V gene has CDR1 MNHEY and CDR2 SVGEGT. This CDR3 has 12 amino acids. CDR3 sequence reads: CASSYAGNIQYF. Here the CDR3 DNA reads TGTGCCAGCAGTTATGCGGGAAACATTCAGTACTTC.

J is TRBJ2-1 and V is TRBV19, with TRBD2 as a possible D gene (5 bases). V was pared by 7 bases and J by 0 bases, with 31 bases between. In germline, CDR1 is LNHDA, CDR2 SQIVND (reference sequence). This CDR3 contains 21 residues. CDR3 sequence reads: CASKPGLPYSVRSLSYNEQFF. The CDR3 coding sequence is TGTGCCAGTAAACCCGGACTCCCATATAGCGTACGCTCTCTCTCCTACAATGAGCAGTTCTTC. Full variable domain (outside the CDR3, taken from reference TRBV19 and TRBJ2-1): DGGITQSPKYLFRKEGQNVTLSCEQNLNHDAMYWYRQDPGQGLRLIYYSQIVNDFQKGDIAEGYSVSREKKESFPLTVTSAQKNPTAFYLCASKPGLPYSVRSLSYNEQFFGPGTRLTVL.

This sequence joins TRBV7-6 and TRBJ1-6; a possible D gene is TRBD1 (5 bases). V was cut by 2 bases and J by 7 bases, with 12 bases left in between. This CDR3 contains 15 residues. Germline CDR1 SGHVS, CDR2 FNYEAQ. The CDR3 reads CASSLTQGPNSPLHF. The CDR3 DNA sequence: TGTGCCAGCAGCTTAACGCAGGGCCCCAATTCACCCCTCCACTTT. Filled out from reference TRBV7-6 and TRBJ1-6, the complete variable domain reads GAGVSQSPRYKVTKRGQDVALRCDPISGHVSLYWYRQALGQGPEFLTYFNYEAQQDKSGLPNDRFSAERPEGSISTLTIQRTEQRDSAMYRCASSLTQGPNSPLHFGNGTRLTVT.

The CDR3 spells CASSPGQGEIYEQYV. Written as DNA, the CDR3 is TGTGCCAGCAGCCCTGGACAGGGGGAAATCTACGAGCAGTACGTC. This chain connects TRBV11-1 to TRBJ2-7, with 10 bases identical to TRBD1. The CDR3 consists of 15 residues. Germline CDR1 and CDR2: SGHAT and FQDESV (reference sequence). Trimming cost V 5 bases and J 3 bases; bases outside gene matches: 7.

This chain uses TRBV30 with TRBJ1-5; D gene unclear. The CDR3 consists of 15 residues. V lost 1 base and J lost 4, with 14 bases in between. In germline, CDR1 is GTSNPN, CDR2 SVGIG (reference sequence). The CDR3 coding sequence is TGTGCCTGGAGTGAGAGGGTTTATGGAAATCAGCCCCAGCATTTT. It specifies CAWSERVYGNQPQHF.

This clone was picked up one time. This chain links TRBV30 with TRBJ1-6; D is ambiguous. The CDR3 is 13 residues long. From germline, CDR1 is GTSNPN and CDR2 SVGIG (reference sequence). Between the trimmed V and J ends, which lost 3 bases and 9 bases, there was a span of 12 bases. Here the CDR3 reads CAWSRDLGSPLHF. The DNA of the CDR3 is TGTGCCTGGAGCAGAGACTTAGGTTCACCCCTCCACTTT. The full variable domain, with the rest looked up from reference TRBV30 and TRBJ1-6, is SQTIHQWPATLVQPVGSPLSLECTVEGTSNPNLYWYRQAAGRGLQLLFYSVGIGQISSEVPQNLSASRPQDRQFILSSKKLLLSDSGFYLCAWSRDLGSPLHFGNGTRLTVT.

In its sample, this clone was seen once. The chain is built from TRBV19 and TRBJ1-2; D not certain. The germline CDR1 and CDR2 sequences are LNHDA and SQIVND (reference sequence). The CDR3 covers 16 residues. V lost 8 bases and J lost 0, with 19 bases in between. CDR3 in amino acids: CASSEGWAAPNYGYTF. CDR3 coding DNA: TGTGCCAGTTCAGAAGGCTGGGCAGCCCCTAACTATGGCTACACCTTC.

This clone was seen more than once but under ten times. The same CDR3 arises from other DNA sequences in this sample as well. The chain carries TRBV2 and TRBJ1-5; the match to TRBD1 covers 8 bases. The CDR3 is 15 residues long. Germline lookup yields CDR1 SNHLY and CDR2 FYNNEI. V gave up 5 bases and J gave up 4 bases; unmatched junction bases: 7. CDR3 sequence: CASSRGQGRNQPQHF. DNA of the CDR3: TGTGCCAGCAGTCGCGGACAGGGTCGAAATCAGCCCCAGCATTTT. The whole variable domain, remainder taken from reference TRBV2 and TRBJ1-5, is EPEVTQTPSHQVTQMGQEVILRCVPISNHLYFYWYRQILGQKVEFLVSFYNNEISEKSEIFDDQFSVERPDGSNFTLKIRSTKLEDSAMYFCASSRGQGRNQPQHFGDGTRLSIL.

The V and J genes are TRBV19 and TRBJ1-1; the D gene is possibly TRBD1 (6 bases). The CDR3 is 19 residues long. V lost 1 base and J lost 4, with 25 bases in between. Looked up from germline, CDR1 is LNHDA and CDR2 is SQIVND (reference sequence). CDR3 protein: CASSIGGSLGEFRGTEAFF. CDR3 bases: TGTGCCAGTAGTATAGGCGGCTCCTTGGGCGAATTCAGGGGCACTGAAGCTTTCTTT.

This sequence joins TRBV19 and TRBJ2-1; 8 nucleotides line up with TRBD1. V shed 0 bases, J shed 4 bases, and the junction held 5 bases outside the gene matches. Germline V gene lookup returns CDR1 LNHDA and CDR2 SQIVND (reference sequence). The CDR3 is 16 residues long. CDR3 sequence reads: CASSIDLRGPYNEQFF. The CDR3 DNA reads as TGTGCCAGTAGTATAGACCTCAGGGGGCCATACAATGAGCAGTTCTTC.

The genes are TRBV5-1 and TRBJ1-2; D call uncertain. Trimming cost V 5 bases and J 4 bases, with 18 bases left between them. The CDR3 sequence is 15 residues long. Germline V gene sequence: CDR1 SGHRS, CDR2 YFSETQ. The CDR3 region is CASSVGSSRPYGYTF. In DNA, the CDR3 is TGCGCCAGCAGTGTCGGGTCCTCCCGCCCCTATGGCTACACCTTC.

The chain is built from TRBV10-3 and TRBJ1-5; the D is unclear. Germline loops: CDR1 ENHRY, CDR2 SYGVKD. V lost 3 bases, J lost 0 bases, and 21 bases lay in between. This CDR3 is 19 amino acids long. The CDR3 region is CAISESAGGFFDSNQPQHF. CDR3 nucleotides: TGTGCCATCAGTGAATCCGCGGGTGGGTTTTTTGATAGCAATCAGCCCCAGCATTTT.

This chain connects TRBV29-1 to TRBJ1-2; no definite D call. The germline V and J ends were trimmed by 7 bases and 0 bases, with 9 bases remaining between them. Germline lookup yields CDR1 SQVTM and CDR2 ANQGSEA. The CDR3 totals 12 residues. The CDR3 coding sequence is TGCAGCGCGGACGGTGCTAACTATGGCTACACCTTC. Translation: CSADGANYGYTF.

This clone showed up just a few times. The V call is TRBV6-1, the J call TRBJ2-1; 7 nucleotides line up with TRBD1. Looked up from germline, CDR1 is MNHNS and CDR2 is SASEGT. The CDR3 spans 14 residues. Trimming at V came to 0 bases and at J to 10 bases, leaving 6 bases not matched to a gene. CDR3 protein: CASSEALTGYEQFF. CDR3 nucleotides: TGTGCCAGCAGTGAAGCCCTGACAGGGTACGAGCAGTTCTTC.